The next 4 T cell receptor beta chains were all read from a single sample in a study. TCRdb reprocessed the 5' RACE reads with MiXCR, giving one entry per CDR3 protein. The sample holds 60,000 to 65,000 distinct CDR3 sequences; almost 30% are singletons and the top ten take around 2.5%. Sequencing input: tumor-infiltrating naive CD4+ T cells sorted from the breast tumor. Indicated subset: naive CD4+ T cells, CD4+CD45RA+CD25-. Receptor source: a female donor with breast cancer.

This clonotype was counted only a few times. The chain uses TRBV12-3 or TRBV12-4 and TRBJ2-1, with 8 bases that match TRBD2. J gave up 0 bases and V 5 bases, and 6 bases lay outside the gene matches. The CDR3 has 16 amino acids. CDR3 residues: CASSILAAPSYNEQFF. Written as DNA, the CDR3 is TGTGCCAGCAGTATACTAGCGGCCCCCTCCTACAATGAGCAGTTCTTC.

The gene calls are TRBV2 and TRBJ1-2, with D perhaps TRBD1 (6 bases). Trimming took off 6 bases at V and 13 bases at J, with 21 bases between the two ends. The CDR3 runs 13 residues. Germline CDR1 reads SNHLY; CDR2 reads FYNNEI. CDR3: CASSPGETEPVTF. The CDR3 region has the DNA TGTGCCAGCAGCCCAGGGGAGACAGAACCGGTCACCTTC.

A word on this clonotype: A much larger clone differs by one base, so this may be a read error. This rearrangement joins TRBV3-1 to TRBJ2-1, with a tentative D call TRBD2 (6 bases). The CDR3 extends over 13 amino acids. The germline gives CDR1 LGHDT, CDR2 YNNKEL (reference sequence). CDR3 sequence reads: CASGQNLGSRRFF. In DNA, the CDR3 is TGTGCCAGCGGCCAGAATCTCGGGAGCAGGCGGTTCTTC.

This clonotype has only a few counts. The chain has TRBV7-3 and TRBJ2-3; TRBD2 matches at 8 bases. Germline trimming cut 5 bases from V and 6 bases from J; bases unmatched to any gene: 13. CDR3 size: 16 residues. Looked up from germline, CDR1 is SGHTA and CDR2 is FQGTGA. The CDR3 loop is CASSPTSGTGRDTQYF. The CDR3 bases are TGTGCCAGCAGCCCCACTAGCGGAACGGGGAGGGATACGCAGTATTTT.